This T cell receptor beta chain was sequenced during a study of cytomegalovirus exposure and HLA in healthy donors (dated 2017 in TCRdb). Notes on the research overall: In an earlier analysis of some 610 of the donors, about 270 Gb of sequence data and 90 million to 130 million unique TCR beta sequences from about 179 million T cells were reported. Approximately 300 gigabases of sequencing data and around 80 million unique TCR sequences made up an early release that covered nearly 650 HLA-typed donors. Of the 300 to 400 genotyped donors, approximately 83% fell in the genetic ancestry cluster associated with self-reported Caucasian donors. The aim of the study was to test whether cataloging public T cell receptors could identify signatures of past pathogen exposure. The study profiled the T cell repertoires of 500 to 800 subjects by immunosequencing and related them to cytomegalovirus serostatus. Besides the first cohort of 666 subjects, a separate validation cohort made up of over a hundred different subjects was used. High-throughput TCR immunosequencing, statistical association of individual TCRs with disease status, and machine learning were combined to predict cytomegalovirus infection status. A later analysis re-analyzed previously published TCR beta repertoires from 600 to 850 donors and added high-resolution HLA genotyping to study TCR occurrence patterns. Rather than using new phenotypic data, the later analysis identified candidate immune exposures from TCR beta sequences and from how often those sequences occurred across donors. An earlier analysis of about 620 of the donors applied high-throughput TCR beta sequencing to assess whether each TCR beta V gene segment acted as functional or pseudogenic. Donor age, sex, ethnicity and CMV serostatus were compiled together with the repertoire data. Genome-wide SNP genotypes for about 65% of the roughly 670 donors were used in a later genetic analysis, which treated that subset as a discovery cohort. All discovery cohort repertoires had been generated using a single sequencing platform. Class I and class II HLA loci were covered by the typing at four-digit resolution. The number of donors typed differed by locus, with roughly 629-640 for A, B, C, DRB1 and DQB1, 522 for DQA1, over 600 for DPA1, and some 440 for DPB1. Because of strong linkage in the cohort, five DR-DQ haplotypes were treated as single units for association and clustering. On average, about 200,000 unique TCR beta nucleotide sequences were sequenced per donor among 350 to 400 genotyped donors of the cohort, with about 17% of those sequences being non-productive. Broader findings and caveats from the paper: Most CMV-associated TCR beta chains appeared to be HLA-restricted in a later analysis, and the HLA associations seemed to be driven largely by CMV exposure. Some IMGT-functional V segments, including TRBV6-2 and TRBV6-3, could not be distinguished by the 87-base-pair reads and were therefore excluded. Most TCR sequences were observed very rarely across donors, whereas some public TCRs were present in many individuals. The classifier was reported to diagnose cytomegalovirus status with high specificity and sensitivity in both the original cohort and the validation cohort. According to a later genetic analysis, donors in an Asian-associated ancestry cluster had fewer N-insertions in productive TCRs than the approximately 630-donor mean. Assigning TCR associations to individual alleles was difficult when HLA alleles, especially DR and DQ, strongly co-occurred. The authors suggested that the approach could potentially be generalized to other disease states and immunological phenotypes. A further reported finding was that TCR beta sequences accurately predicted the HLA-A and HLA-B alleles for most subjects in the first cohort. A few of the identified cytomegalovirus-associated TCR beta chains were confirmed in vitro to be specific for cytomegalovirus antigens. Sequencing depth was assumed to be roughly uniform across donors in the presence/absence analyses, though that assumption may not hold. A cluster of highly shared sequence variants was judged likely to be a technical artifact of the sequencing pipeline. This cohort had only TCR beta chains sequenced, and the lack of alpha or paired-chain data limited which features could be detected. In a later analysis, HLA-associated TCR beta chains showed more clonal expansion and lower generation probabilities than non-associated chains that were equally common. Because some donors lacked HLA typing at each locus, the association tests relied only on the typed subset. The only immune exposure information available for the cohort was CMV serostatus. Approximately 18 rarely observed V segments, including chromosome 9 orphons, were excluded from the earlier analysis of some 590 of the donors because counts were too low. Correlated functional status among segregating V segments might reflect linkage disequilibrium, but an unknown experimental factor could not be ruled out. In a later analysis, 15,000 to 20,000 TCR beta sequences were associated with specific HLA alleles at a false discovery rate of 0.05. In a later genetic analysis, a missense DCLRE1C variant was associated with V-gene and J-gene trimming of TCR beta chains, and the association was replicated in an independent cohort. The study listed 150 to 200 TCR beta chains as associated with cytomegalovirus. In a later analysis, several top co-occurrence clusters were reported to appear linked to parvovirus B19, influenza, CMV and Epstein-Barr virus. In an earlier analysis of more than 450 of the donors, most TCR beta V segments were observed in productive rearrangements about 87% or about 30% of the time, broadly matching IMGT annotations. According to a later analysis, TCR association rates differed among HLA loci, with DRB1 alleles showing the most associated TCRs and HLA-C alleles showing the fewest.

In total, 600 or so healthy bone marrow donors made up the cohort. All cohort members were sampled while nominally healthy, although unrecorded immune exposures were likely present. The donor was CMV seropositive and belonged to the group of 270 or so seropositive cohort members. A peripheral blood sample was collected from each donor, and TCR beta sequencing was performed on peripheral blood mononuclear cells. Genomic DNA extraction from the blood cell samples was performed with the Qiagen DNeasy Blood Extraction Kit. The germline V gene encodes CDR1 SNHLY and CDR2 FYNNEI. The CDR3 spans 15 residues, from the cysteine through the phenylalanine. Only the CDR3 portion is preserved as DNA: 45 bases, with reading frame beginning at the first base. V is shortened by 5 bases, J by 7 bases, and the region joining them spans 18 bases. Turning to this clone: The antigen this receptor binds is unknown. Base qualities are not at hand, and no much larger clone is one base apart.

Libraries were constructed by the immunoSEQ multiplex PCR assay. For the multiplex PCR, a mixture combining 60 forward primers for TCR Vbeta segments and 13 reverse primers for TCR Jbeta segments was used. The CDR3 region of rearranged TCR beta genes was amplified from genomic DNA with a multiplex PCR assay. The Illumina HiSeq System was used to sequence the amplified TCR beta libraries as 87-base-pair reads. The original methods were these. Across the 700 or so repertoires, a later analysis counted approximately 83 million unique TCR beta chains, 9 million to 14 million of which were shared by at least two donors. Raw reads were error-corrected and collapsed into unique sequences with a nearest-neighbor algorithm that merged closely related sequences to remove PCR and sequencing errors. CDR3 sequences were aligned to IMGT reference sequences to assign V, D and J gene segments. Each retained sequence needed at least a six-nucleotide match to both a V gene segment and a J gene segment. Rearrangements were called productive when the CDR3 lacked stop codons and stayed in frame with V and J; all others were non-productive. Following IMGT convention, CDR3 was defined as the stretch from the second conserved V-encoded cysteine up to the conserved J-encoded phenylalanine. Sequences without an unambiguous match to a single V gene segment were excluded from the earlier analysis of 500 to 700 of the donors. In an earlier analysis of approximately 560 of the donors, a V segment was called functional when productive rearrangements were above 56.7%, and segregating when the standard deviation between donors exceeded 5%. A statistical classification framework was built to diagnose cytomegalovirus status from the catalog of TCR beta chain sequences. In a later analysis, TCR nucleotide sequences were compared against IMGT/GENE-DB human TR gene sequences so that V and J genes could be assigned. The TCRdist pipeline was used in a later analysis to assign CDR3 sequences and most-parsimonious VDJ recombination scenarios. In a later analysis, every TCR beta chain was defined by the combination of its CDR3 amino acid sequence and its V-gene family, and reads without a unique V-gene family were dropped. A later analysis removed 592 highly shared, low-generation-probability nucleotide sequences to deal with suspected cross-contamination and a sequencing artifact. In a later analysis, a clonal expansion index for each public chain was calculated from normalized within-repertoire ranks of inferred template counts. In a later analysis, generation probabilities were computed using a VDJ recombination model fitted to out-of-frame rearrangements, and the results were checked against IGoR. A later analysis scored TCR-TCR, TCR-HLA and TCR-CMV co-occurrence with hypergeometric tests, applying a repertoire-size bias correction to TCR pairs. To estimate false discovery rates, a later analysis permuted the HLA or CMV assignments 20 times. A later analysis grouped co-occurring TCRs with DBSCAN, adding TCRdist sequence similarity when clustering within HLA-allele-positive subsets. For co-occurrence clustering, repertoires with fewer than 30,000 or more than 120,000 public chains were excluded, along with five repertoires with anomalous nucleotide sharing. Held by TCRdb, this immuneACCESS table contains in-frame sequences only and omits some clones. Under half of the omission traces to an unresolved V gene where checked; the cause of the rest is unknown. V and J calls and clone size come straight from that table; D and trimming were deduced from the DNA. The sample table records around 110,000 clones; approximately 82% of these occur just once. The ten most abundant clones make up around a fifth of the sample.

The sequencing input was PBMCs. The chain joins TRBV2 to TRBJ1-5, and possibly TRBD1, on 5 matching bases. This sequence was found in a man aged 25-45 years in good health and CMV-seropositive. The sequence in DNA is TGTGCCAGCAGTTACTCCCCAGGGTTTGGGCAGCCCCAGCATTTT. Translated, it gives CASSYSPGFGQPQHF.